Each of the 30 T cell receptor beta chains below was sequenced from the same sample in a study of cytomegalovirus exposure and HLA in healthy donors. The PCR used 60 Vbeta and 13 Jbeta primers. The protocol was immunoSEQ multiplex PCR, while the TCRdb copy is restricted to in-frame clones and leaves out a portion. The data contain about 160,000 clones, around four fifths of them singletons. Sample: PBMCs. These receptors all stem from a man between 18 and 29 years old in good health and CMV-seropositive.

The count of this clone is one. An end of the junction differs from the germline gene, which may be a read error. The chain combines TRBV5-1 with TRBJ2-2, with D perhaps TRBD1 (6 bases). The germline CDR1 and CDR2 sequences are SGHRS and YFSETQ. This CDR3 has 16 amino acids. DNA for the CDR3: TGCGCCAGCAGCCTCCGACAGGAGACCAACATCGGGGAGCTGTTTTTT. Residues: CASSLRQETNIGELFF.

Comment on this clone: One junction end disagrees with the germline gene, perhaps due to a read error. The chain employs TRBV7-7 and TRBJ2-3; D perhaps matches TRBD1 (5 bases). This CDR3 region has 14 residues. CDR1 and CDR2 from the germline V gene are SSHAT and FNYEAQ (reference sequence). The CDR3 DNA is TGTGCTAGCAGCTTGTTAGGGGGCACAGATACGCAGTATTTT. It is translated as CASSLLGGTDTQYF.

This clone was detected only once. The chain joins TRBV28 to TRBJ2-7, with a possible D match to TRBD1 (6 bases). The CDR3 contains 18 residues. CDR1 is MDHEN, CDR2 SYDVKM, per germline. V shed 4 bases and J shed 6 bases, with 28 bases lying between them. Here the CDR3 DNA reads TGTGCCAGCAGTTCGTCGACAGGCTTTGGGTCTTTAGATGGCGAGCAGTACTTC. Translating gives CASSSSTGFGSLDGEQYF.

The genes are TRBV7-8 and TRBJ2-7; 12 bases agree with TRBD2. Germline CDR1 is SGHVS and CDR2 is FQNEAQ. Unmatched junction bases numbered 11, after V lost 1 base and J lost 4 bases. The CDR3 covers 18 residues. The CDR3 reads CASSLEASGRAEGYEQYF. The CDR3 DNA is TGTGCCAGCAGCTTAGAGGCTAGCGGGAGGGCCGAGGGTTACGAGCAGTACTTC.

This clone was observed a handful of times. This chain links TRBV4-1 with TRBJ2-5; D remains ambiguous. Germline lookup yields CDR1 MGHRA and CDR2 YSYEKL. This CDR3 region has 13 residues. The ends were cut back, 1 base at V and 5 bases at J, with 8 bases in the middle. CDR3 amino acids: CASSQVRVETQYF. The CDR3 DNA reads TGCGCCAGCAGCCAAGTTCGAGTTGAGACCCAGTACTTC.

The chain joins TRBV27 to TRBJ2-3; 7 bases are shared with TRBD1. The CDR3 spans 15 residues. From germline, CDR1 is MNHEY and CDR2 SMNVEV (reference sequence). Trimming at V came to 8 bases and at J to 3 bases, leaving 11 bases not matched to a gene. CDR3 sequence: CASAPQGERTDTQYF. For the CDR3, the DNA is TGTGCCAGCGCGCCTCAGGGGGAGAGGACAGATACGCAGTATTTT.

The V and J genes are TRBV9 and TRBJ1-4; D is unresolved. Between the trimmed V and J ends, which lost 4 bases and 4 bases, there was a span of 11 bases. CDR1 SGDLS and CDR2 YYNGEE come from the germline V gene. The length of the CDR3 is 14 residues. The CDR3 sequence is CASSRQGLNEKLFF. CDR3 coding DNA: TGTGCCAGCAGCAGACAAGGACTTAATGAAAAACTGTTTTTT.

The rearrangement links TRBV7-2 to TRBJ2-5; 10 bases are a match to TRBD2. This CDR3 has 14 amino acids. Germline V gene data show CDR1 as SGHTA and CDR2 as FQGNSA. V lost 5 bases, J lost 4 bases, and 4 bases stayed unmatched. The CDR3: CASSPLAGTETQYF. CDR3 DNA: TGTGCCAGCAGCCCACTAGCGGGAACAGAGACCCAGTACTTC.

The chain is built from TRBV27 and TRBJ2-1, with 7 bases that match TRBD2. Germline V gene lookup returns CDR1 MNHEY and CDR2 SMNVEV (reference sequence). CDR3 length: 14 amino acids. Unmatched junction bases numbered 6, after V lost 3 bases and J lost 7 bases. DNA of the CDR3: TGTGCCAGCAGTTTGGCTAGCGGACGTAATGAGCAGTTCTTC. It specifies CASSLASGRNEQFF.

The chain is built from TRBV4-1 and TRBJ2-5, with 8 bases lining up with TRBD2. J was trimmed by 4 bases and V by 6 bases; bases with no gene match: 7. From germline, CDR1 is MGHRA and CDR2 YSYEKL. The length of the CDR3 is 14 residues. CDR3 loop: CASSRREGGETQYF. CDR3 DNA sequence: TGCGCCAGCAGTCGACGGGAGGGAGGAGAGACCCAGTACTTC.

This clone was detected only a few times. The V call is TRBV10-3, the J call TRBJ2-3; possible D gene TRBD2, 7 bases. The CDR3 extends over 16 amino acids. Germline V gene data show CDR1 as ENHRY and CDR2 as SYGVKD. Trimming pared 1 base from V and 5 bases from J, leaving 16 bases between. This CDR3 is CAISEFVGGPVDTQYF. For the CDR3, the DNA is TGTGCCATCAGTGAGTTCGTGGGGGGGCCAGTAGATACGCAGTATTTT.

This chain uses TRBV6-5 with TRBJ2-1; D remains unclear. This CDR3 is built from 10 residues. Germline V lookup: CDR1 MNHEY, CDR2 SVGAGI. DNA for the CDR3: TGTGCTGCCGGCTACAATGAGCAGTTCTTC. This sequence encodes CAAGYNEQFF.

V usage is TRBV5-4 and J usage is TRBJ2-7, with TRBD2 matching 11 bases. Germline V CDR1 and CDR2: SGHNT, YYREEE (reference sequence). The CDR3 totals 15 residues. V trimming: 2 bases; J trimming: 0 bases; junction bases outside the gene matches: 1. CDR3: CASSFLAGGSYEQYF. CDR3 coding DNA: TGTGCCAGCAGCTTCCTAGCGGGAGGCTCCTACGAGCAGTACTTC. The whole variable domain, filled in from reference TRBV5-4 and TRBJ2-7, reads ETGVTQSPTHLIKTRGQQVTLRCSSQSGHNTVSWYQQALGQGPQFIFQYYREEENGRGNFPPRFSGLQFPNYSSELNVNALELDDSALYLCASSFLAGGSYEQYFGPGTRLTVT.

The rearrangement links TRBV5-1 to TRBJ1-1, with D hard to call. Germline V gives CDR1 SGHRS, CDR2 YFSETQ. The ends were cut back, 0 bases at V and 6 bases at J, with 6 bases in the middle. This CDR3 is 12 amino acids long. The CDR3: CASSLDGAEAFF. CDR3 in DNA: TGCGCCAGCAGCTTGGACGGGGCTGAAGCTTTCTTT.

This clone was found once. The rearrangement uses TRBV19 and TRBJ2-7; maybe TRBD1 (6 bases). Germline V gene data show CDR1 as LNHDA and CDR2 as SQIVND (reference sequence). The CDR3 is 16 amino acids. V lost 9 bases, J lost 0 bases, and 21 bases lay in between. CDR3 nucleotide sequence: TGTGCCAGCTCACCTTCGGGACAACCCTCCTCCTACGAGCAGTACTTC. Translated: CASSPSGQPSSYEQYF.

The rearrangement joins TRBV5-1 to TRBJ1-2, with a possible D match to TRBD1 (5 bases). The CDR3 totals 13 residues. Germline values: CDR1 SGHRS, CDR2 YFSETQ. Trimming took 6 bases from V and 3 from J, leaving 12 bases between them. The CDR3 DNA sequence: TGCGCCAGCACCTTCGGGGGGGACTATGGCTACACCTTC. Its translation: CASTFGGDYGYTF.

V gene TRBV6-5 combines with J gene TRBJ2-5, with unresolved D. CDR3 length equals 14 residues. Germline V gene data show CDR1 as MNHEY and CDR2 as SVGAGI. V was clipped by 2 bases and J by 5 bases, with 12 bases between them. CDR3: CASSYEVSLETQYF. The CDR3 DNA is TGTGCCAGCAGTTACGAGGTCAGCCTCGAGACCCAGTACTTC.

This clone has a handful of counts. The chain uses TRBV28 and TRBJ1-2, with D hard to call. The V end lost 6 bases, the J end lost 4 bases, and 18 bases lay between the germline ends. Germline assignment: CDR1 MDHEN and CDR2 SYDVKM. This CDR3 has 15 residues. The CDR3 protein is CASSLPFGDIYGYTF. CDR3 in DNA: TGTGCCAGCAGCTTGCCCTTCGGGGATATCTATGGCTACACCTTC.

The chain joins TRBV6-6 to TRBJ2-7; D is uncertain. Per the germline V gene, CDR1 is MNHNY and CDR2 is SVGAGI (reference sequence). The CDR3 contains 10 residues. Trimming took 6 bases from V and 2 from J, leaving 2 bases between them. CDR3 sequence: CASSTYEQYF. The CDR3 region has the DNA TGTGCCAGCAGCACCTACGAGCAGTACTTC.

The chain employs TRBV15 and TRBJ1-3; 9 bases line up with TRBD1. CDR3 length: 18 amino acids. CDR1 and CDR2 (germline): LNHNV, YYDKDF (reference sequence). After removal of 0 bases from V and 2 bases from J, the junction contained 8 bases not matched to a gene. In nucleotides, the CDR3 is TGTGCCACCAGCAGAGATTTAGGGGACAGGGCGGCTGGAAACACCATATATTTT. This encodes CATSRDLGDRAAGNTIYF.

The genes are TRBV5-1 and TRBJ1-1, with D hard to call. The CDR3 is made up of 13 amino acids. Trimming shortened V by 4 bases and J by 5 bases, and 12 bases separated the two germline ends. Germline CDR1 is SGHRS and CDR2 is YFSETQ. CDR3 nucleotide sequence: TGCGCCAGCAGCGTCCGGGGATTGACTGAAGCTTTCTTT. It encodes CASSVRGLTEAFF.

This chain joins TRBV27 and TRBJ2-4; maybe TRBD2 (7 bases). Germline V gene data show CDR1 as MNHEY and CDR2 as SMNVEV (reference sequence). CDR3 length equals 17 residues. The V gene lost 9 bases and the J gene lost 1 base, with 22 bases spanning the gap. The CDR3 DNA follows: TGTGCCAGTCGGTGGGGGGGCCCGGATTACGCCAAAAACATTCAGTACTTC. This sequence encodes CASRWGGPDYAKNIQYF.

CDR3 bases: TGCAGTGCTCCCATTTACAATGAGCAGTTCTTC. This gives the protein CSAPIYNEQFF. V and J are TRBV20-1 and TRBJ2-1; D unresolved. Trimming took off 5 bases at V and 4 bases at J, with 6 bases between the two ends. CDR3 length equals 11 residues. Germline CDR1 DFQATT, CDR2 SNEGSKA (reference sequence).

V and J are TRBV12-5 and TRBJ2-2; D possibly corresponds to TRBD1 (5 bases). The V gene lost 5 bases and the J gene lost 12 bases, with 22 bases spanning the gap. The germline gives CDR1 LGHNT, CDR2 FRNRAP. This CDR3 spans 15 amino acids. The CDR3 loop reads CASGARTTVFHQLFF. In DNA form, the CDR3 reads TGTGCTAGTGGTGCCCGGACAACGGTTTTCCATCAGCTGTTTTTT.

This clone was seen more than once but under ten times. This chain joins TRBV5-4 and TRBJ2-7, with TRBD1 matching over 7 bases. The CDR3 consists of 15 residues. The germline gives CDR1 SGHNT, CDR2 YYREEE (reference sequence). Trimming removed 4 bases from V and 1 base from J; junction bases left unmatched: 8. The DNA for the CDR3 is TGTGCCAGCAGCCAGACAGGGCTGAAATCCTACGAGCAGTACTTC. Its protein is CASSQTGLKSYEQYF. Full variable domain (rest looked up from reference TRBV5-4 and TRBJ2-7): ETGVTQSPTHLIKTRGQQVTLRCSSQSGHNTVSWYQQALGQGPQFIFQYYREEENGRGNFPPRFSGLQFPNYSSELNVNALELDDSALYLCASSQTGLKSYEQYFGPGTRLTVT.

J is TRBJ2-5 and V is TRBV7-9; 7 bases are a match to TRBD1. The CDR3 is 16 residues long. Germline-derived CDR1 and CDR2 are SEHNR and FQNEAQ (reference sequence). Trimming at V came to 4 bases and at J to 5 bases, leaving 13 bases not matched to a gene. The CDR3 spells CASSYLRQGRVETQYF. CDR3 DNA sequence: TGTGCCAGCAGCTACTTACGACAGGGCCGGGTGGAGACCCAGTACTTC.

This chain joins TRBV7-9 and TRBJ1-1; 7 nucleotides align to TRBD1. Germline V CDR1 and CDR2: SEHNR, FQNEAQ (reference sequence). The CDR3 length is 14 residues. J was trimmed by 3 bases and V by 6 bases; bases with no gene match: 7. The CDR3 here is CASRARDSYTEAFF. The CDR3 DNA is TGTGCCAGCAGAGCGAGGGACAGCTACACTGAAGCTTTCTTT. Together with reference TRBV7-9 and TRBJ1-1, the CDR3 gives the full variable domain: DTGVSQNPRHKITKRGQNVTFRCDPISEHNRLYWYRQTLGQGPEFLTYFQNEAQLEKSRLLSDRFSAERPKGSFSTLEIQRTEQGDSAMYLCASRARDSYTEAFFGQGTRLTVV.

This chain joins TRBV10-3 and TRBJ2-3; D may be TRBD1 (6 bases). CDR1 and CDR2 from the germline V gene are ENHRY and SYGVKD. CDR3 length: 13 amino acids. V lost 5 bases and J lost 4, with 10 bases in between. The CDR3 sequence: CAISNRDADTQYF. The DNA for the CDR3 is TGTGCCATCAGTAACAGGGATGCAGATACGCAGTATTTT.

In this sample, this clone turned up a few times. In DNA form, the CDR3 reads TGTGCCAGCAGCTATGACAGGGCGGTAGCCTACGAGCAGTACTTC. Its translation: CASSYDRAVAYEQYF. V gene TRBV11-2 combines with J gene TRBJ2-7, with 7 positions matching TRBD1. Trimming removed 4 bases from V and 2 bases from J; junction bases left unmatched: 8. The germline V gene encodes CDR1 SGHAT and CDR2 FQNNGV. The CDR3 has 15 residues.

The rearrangement joins TRBV29-1 to TRBJ1-2; the D gene is possibly TRBD1 (6 bases). Germline CDR1 and CDR2: SQVTM and ANQGSEA. CDR3 size: 11 residues. Trimming shortened V by 5 bases and J by 5 bases, and 9 bases separated the two germline ends. The DNA of the CDR3 is TGCAGCGTTTCTACAGGGTATGGCTACACCTTC. It specifies CSVSTGYGYTF. Together with reference TRBV29-1 and TRBJ1-2, the CDR3 gives the full variable domain: SAVISQKPSRDICQRGTSLTIQCQVDSQVTMMFWYRQQPGQSLTLIATANQGSEATYESGFVIDKFPISRPNLTFSTLTVSNMSPEDSSIYLCSVSTGYGYTFGSGTRLTVV.